Below are 6 T cell receptor beta chains sequenced from a single sample in a study of T cell changes during pregnancy in multiple sclerosis. Data came from immunoSEQ multiplex PCR; TCRdb stores just in-frame clones and leaves some out. The table records some 54,000 clones, roughly 93% of them present only once. The sequencing here drew on peripheral blood, taken after pregnancy. All receptors derive from a female donor with multiple sclerosis, enrolled in a pregnancy study.

This clone was counted once. The gene calls are TRBV5-1 and TRBJ2-7; TRBD1 agrees at 7 bases. Per the germline V gene, CDR1 is SGHRS and CDR2 is YFSETQ. V shed 6 bases and J 0 bases; nucleotides not matched to a gene: 0. The CDR3 contains 12 residues. Here the CDR3 DNA reads TGCGCCAGCAAGGGGGCCTCCTACGAGCAGTACTTC. This codes for CASKGASYEQYF. Full variable domain (missing parts from reference TRBV5-1 and TRBJ2-7): KAGVTQTPRYLIKTRGQQVTLSCSPISGHRSVSWYQQTPGQGLQFLFEYFSETQRNKGNFPGRFSGRQFSNSRSEMNVSTLELGDSALYLCASKGASYEQYFGPGTRLTVT.

The chain has TRBV2 and TRBJ1-2, with TRBD1 identical over 8 bases. The length of the CDR3 is 13 residues. The germline V gene has CDR1 SNHLY and CDR2 FYNNEI. V was clipped by 7 bases and J by 2 bases; unmatched bases: 3. Here the CDR3 reads CASTRTGNYGYTF. The CDR3 bases are TGTGCCAGCACCAGGACAGGGAACTATGGCTACACCTTC.

V usage is TRBV7-9 and J usage is TRBJ1-1; perhaps TRBD1 as D (6 bases). The germline V gene has CDR1 SEHNR and CDR2 FQNEAQ (reference sequence). V lost 5 bases and J 6 bases, leaving 13 bases between the germline ends. This CDR3 spans 13 amino acids. The CDR3 is CASSQSGAPEAFF. The CDR3, as DNA: TGTGCCAGCAGCCAGTCAGGGGCTCCTGAAGCTTTCTTT.

The chain carries TRBV7-2 and TRBJ2-5; D is unresolved. Trimming removed 1 base at V and 1 base at J, with 10 bases between. Germline CDR1 reads SGHTA; CDR2 reads FQGNSA. The CDR3 covers 15 residues. The CDR3 nucleotides are TGTGCCAGCAGCTTAGATAAGCACCCCCAAGAGACCCAGTACTTC. Encoded protein: CASSLDKHPQETQYF.

The chain combines TRBV10-3 with TRBJ1-1, with D uncertain. The CDR3 has 11 amino acids. V lost 6 bases to trimming and J lost 1 base, with 3 bases between them. Per the germline V gene, CDR1 is ENHRY and CDR2 is SYGVKD. The CDR3, as DNA: TGTGCCATCAGCAGGAACACTGAAGCTTTCTTT. This translates into CAISRNTEAFF.

The genes are TRBV7-2 and TRBJ2-5; possible D gene TRBD2, 6 bases. The CDR3 consists of 15 residues. Germline CDR1 is SGHTA and CDR2 is FQGNSA. Between the trimmed V and J ends, which lost 7 bases and 5 bases, there was a span of 20 bases. CDR3 loop: CASTRGSGLGETQYF. Written as DNA, the CDR3 is TGTGCCAGCACCCGGGGTAGCGGACTGGGGGAGACCCAGTACTTC.